A single sample gave rise to the 30 T cell receptor beta chains below, sequenced in a study of T cells in pancreatic ductal adenocarcinoma. Sequencing was performed with immunoSEQ multiplex PCR; in TCRdb, only in-frame clones are kept and a portion is missing. The table records 97,000 or so clones, roughly 96% of them present only once. The selected patients with pancreatic ductal adenocarcinoma had surgery but no neoadjuvant therapy. Sequences were obtained from PBMCs. The source of these receptors is a human donor with pancreatic ductal adenocarcinoma.

The chain joins TRBV4-1 to TRBJ1-1; D is ambiguous. Per the germline V gene, CDR1 is MGHRA and CDR2 is YSYEKL. The CDR3 contains 15 residues. V gave up 2 bases and J gave up 6 bases, with 16 bases separating them. For the CDR3, the DNA is TGCGCCAGCAGCCAAAACCCAAACTTGCGCGCTGAAGCTTTCTTT. Protein sequence: CASSQNPNLRAEAFF.

This rearrangement joins TRBV28 to TRBJ1-2, with 9 bases aligning to TRBD1. The CDR3 length is 16 residues. Germline CDR1 and CDR2: MDHEN and SYDVKM. Unmatched junction bases numbered 17, after V lost 10 bases and J lost 5 bases. CDR3 bases: TGTGCCACAACCCCGGGACAGGGTGCCTCCCTGTATGGCTACACCTTC. Protein sequence: CATTPGQGASLYGYTF.

This chain connects TRBV7-9 to TRBJ2-5, with 7 bases matching TRBD2. Unmatched junction bases numbered 10, after V lost 5 bases and J lost 4 bases. CDR1 is SEHNR and CDR2 is FQNEAQ in the germline V gene (reference sequence). The CDR3 spans 15 residues. CDR3 in DNA: TGTGCCAGCAGCCTCAGGGAGGGTTTAGGAGAGACCCAGTACTTC. Residues: CASSLREGLGETQYF.

This rearrangement joins TRBV2 to TRBJ1-5; possibly TRBD1 for D (5 bases). The germline gives CDR1 SNHLY, CDR2 FYNNEI. The CDR3 has 18 residues. Trimming stripped 5 bases from V and 0 bases from J, with 20 bases between. CDR3 DNA: TGTGCCAGCAGTAAAAGCATAACAGGTCAATATAGCAATCAGCCCCAGCATTTT. It is translated as CASSKSITGQYSNQPQHF. The whole variable domain, filled in from reference TRBV2 and TRBJ1-5, reads EPEVTQTPSHQVTQMGQEVILRCVPISNHLYFYWYRQILGQKVEFLVSFYNNEISEKSEIFDDQFSVERPDGSNFTLKIRSTKLEDSAMYFCASSKSITGQYSNQPQHFGDGTRLSIL.

V usage is TRBV29-1 and J usage is TRBJ1-1, with TRBD1 identical over 8 bases. Germline lookup yields CDR1 SQVTM and CDR2 ANQGSEA. V lost 4 bases and J lost 2; bases outside the gene matches: 3. This CDR3 has 13 amino acids. The CDR3 loop reads CSVAGQGNTEAFF. CDR3 sequence (DNA): TGCAGCGTTGCAGGACAGGGCAACACTGAAGCTTTCTTT.

This chain joins TRBV5-1 and TRBJ1-5; D remains ambiguous. V lost 0 bases, J lost 5 bases, and 9 bases lay in between. This CDR3 has 14 amino acids. Germline CDR1 SGHRS, CDR2 YFSETQ. CDR3: CASSLGGIDQPQHF. CDR3 DNA sequence: TGCGCCAGCAGCTTGGGAGGGATCGATCAGCCCCAGCATTTT.

V and J are TRBV6-1 and TRBJ2-1, with D perhaps matching TRBD2 (5 bases). This CDR3 region has 12 residues. V was clipped by 1 base and J by 12 bases, with 10 bases between them. Germline CDR1 is MNHNS and CDR2 is SASEGT. In DNA form, the CDR3 reads TGTGCCAGCAGTGAAGTGAGGGTAGGGCAGTTCTTC. Amino acid sequence: CASSEVRVGQFF.

The rearrangement links TRBV27 to TRBJ1-3, with 11 bases that match TRBD1. This CDR3 has 14 amino acids. J gave up 2 bases and V 6 bases, and 0 bases lay outside the gene matches. Germline CDR1 and CDR2: MNHEY and SMNVEV (reference sequence). CDR3 in DNA: TGTGCCAGCAGGGGACAGGGGGCTGGAAACACCATATATTTT. Translated, it gives CASRGQGAGNTIYF.

The V and J genes are TRBV6-5 and TRBJ1-1, with TRBD1 identical over 7 bases. V shed 0 bases and J 5 bases; nucleotides not matched to a gene: 6. The CDR3 totals 15 residues. Germline V lookup: CDR1 MNHEY, CDR2 SVGAGI. CDR3 sequence: CASSYSGQAGTEAFF. The CDR3 DNA reads TGTGCCAGCAGTTACTCAGGACAGGCAGGGACTGAAGCTTTCTTT.

The rearrangement uses TRBV11-2 and TRBJ2-1; 9 bases line up with TRBD1. The CDR3 totals 14 residues. V shed 3 bases, J shed 9 bases, and the junction held 6 bases outside the gene matches. In germline, CDR1 is SGHAT, CDR2 FQNNGV. The CDR3 spells CASSFRTGEGEQFF. The CDR3 DNA reads TGTGCCAGCAGCTTTCGGACAGGGGAAGGTGAGCAGTTCTTC.

The chain employs TRBV4-1 and TRBJ2-3, with D uncertain. In germline, CDR1 is MGHRA, CDR2 YSYEKL. This CDR3 is built from 14 residues. V was pared by 1 base and J by 3 bases, with 8 bases between. CDR3 sequence: CASSQVLPTDTQYF. The CDR3 DNA reads as TGCGCCAGCAGCCAAGTACTACCAACAGATACGCAGTATTTT.

This chain links TRBV9 with TRBJ2-7; D gene ambiguous. The CDR3 length is 15 residues. Germline-derived CDR1 and CDR2 are SGDLS and YYNGEE. Trimming took 0 bases from V and 2 from J, leaving 12 bases between them. CDR3: CASSVGAREPYEQYF. CDR3 nucleotides: TGTGCCAGCAGCGTAGGAGCCCGCGAGCCCTACGAGCAGTACTTC.

The rearrangement links TRBV6-1 to TRBJ2-7, with 10 bases lining up with TRBD1. The CDR3 loop spans 16 amino acids. Germline CDR1 is MNHNS and CDR2 is SASEGT. With V trimmed by 3 bases and J by 2 bases, 7 bases remained unmatched. CDR3 DNA sequence: TGTGCCAGCAGTGAGCTGGGGACAGGGGTACCCTACGAGCAGTACTTC. It encodes CASSELGTGVPYEQYF.

The chain joins TRBV10-3 to TRBJ1-2; tentatively, D is TRBD1 (6 bases). From germline, CDR1 is ENHRY and CDR2 SYGVKD. Trimming left V 3 bases short and J 4 bases short, with 9 bases between. The length of the CDR3 is 13 residues. CDR3 loop: CAISERDIYGYTF. As DNA, the CDR3 is TGTGCCATCAGTGAAAGGGACATCTATGGCTACACCTTC.

V usage is TRBV5-1 and J usage is TRBJ2-1; tentatively, D is TRBD1 (6 bases). Germline assignment: CDR1 SGHRS and CDR2 YFSETQ. V lost 3 bases to trimming and J lost 8 bases, with 15 bases between them. The CDR3 spans 14 residues. The DNA of the CDR3 is TGCGCCAGCAGCTGGACCCAGGGGAGCCATGAGCAGTTCTTC. The encoded protein is CASSWTQGSHEQFF.

This clone has a single count. The chain carries TRBV5-1 and TRBJ2-3; 10 bases match TRBD2. V dropped 2 bases and J dropped 2; count of bases not matched to a gene: 5. Per the germline V gene, CDR1 is SGHRS and CDR2 is YFSETQ. This CDR3 is built from 16 residues. Written as DNA, the CDR3 is TGCGCCAGCAGCTTTTGGACTAGCGGATTCACAGATACGCAGTATTTT. It codes for CASSFWTSGFTDTQYF.

The chain is built from TRBV27 and TRBJ1-2, with TRBD1 identical over 10 bases. Germline CDR1 and CDR2: MNHEY and SMNVEV (reference sequence). This CDR3 contains 17 residues. The V segment lost 0 bases and the J segment 5 bases; nucleotides outside the gene matches: 9. CDR3 sequence (DNA): TGTGCCAGCAGTTTATCGGCCGGGACAGGGGCGAAATATGGCTACACCTTC. The encoded protein is CASSLSAGTGAKYGYTF.

The chain is built from TRBV6-4 and TRBJ2-5; 8 nucleotides match TRBD1. J gave up 5 bases and V 5 bases, and 4 bases lay outside the gene matches. This CDR3 region has 13 residues. Germline CDR1 MRHNA, CDR2 SNTAGT. The CDR3 nucleotides read TGTGCCAGCAGTCCAGACAGGGGCGAGACCCAGTACTTC. Its protein product is CASSPDRGETQYF.

The genes are TRBV28 and TRBJ1-3; tentative D call: TRBD1 (5 bases). The ends were cut back, 6 bases at V and 4 bases at J, with 19 bases in the middle. The CDR3 spans 16 residues. Germline values: CDR1 MDHEN, CDR2 SYDVKM. The CDR3 DNA reads as TGTGCCAGCAGCTCGACTGCAGGGTCCTTGGGAAACACCATATATTTT. Amino acids: CASSSTAGSLGNTIYF.

V and J are TRBV7-2 and TRBJ2-1; 11 bases align to TRBD1. V lost 2 bases to trimming and J lost 4 bases; unmatched junction nucleotides: 4. This CDR3 is built from 16 residues. From germline, CDR1 is SGHTA and CDR2 FQGNSA. The CDR3 loop reads CASSLTGTGGYNEQFF. In nucleotides, the CDR3 is TGTGCCAGCAGCTTAACTGGGACAGGGGGTTACAATGAGCAGTTCTTC.

The V and J genes are TRBV19 and TRBJ2-3; 13 bases are shared with TRBD2. V shed 5 bases, J shed 7 bases, and the junction held 9 bases outside the gene matches. Germline lookup yields CDR1 LNHDA and CDR2 SQIVND (reference sequence). This CDR3 contains 16 residues. CDR3 amino acids: CASSLTGLAGANTQYF. In DNA form, the CDR3 reads TGTGCCAGTAGTCTCACAGGACTAGCGGGAGCAAATACGCAGTATTTT.

This clone was picked up one time. The CDR3 sequence: CATRGGTEAFF. CDR3 bases: TGTGCCACCAGAGGGGGAACTGAAGCTTTCTTT. The chain has TRBV19 and TRBJ1-1, with D possibly being TRBD1 (6 bases). The CDR3 sequence is 11 residues long. V lost 10 bases and J lost 5, with 11 bases in between. CDR1 is LNHDA, CDR2 SQIVND, per germline (reference sequence). The full variable domain, completed using reference TRBV19 and TRBJ1-1, is DGGITQSPKYLFRKEGQNVTLSCEQNLNHDAMYWYRQDPGQGLRLIYYSQIVNDFQKGDIAEGYSVSREKKESFPLTVTSAQKNPTAFYLCATRGGTEAFFGQGTRLTVV.

The rearrangement links TRBV2 to TRBJ1-2, with D perhaps matching TRBD1 (6 bases). Per the germline V gene, CDR1 is SNHLY and CDR2 is FYNNEI. The CDR3 runs to 15 residues. The V gene lost 2 bases and the J gene lost 8 bases, with 18 bases spanning the gap. The CDR3 coding sequence is TGTGCCAGCAGTGAAAGCGCAGGGGCGTGGGAGGGCTACACCTTC. Encoded protein: CASSESAGAWEGYTF.

As regards this clone: At one end the junction does not follow the germline gene, possibly because of a read error. The chain uses TRBV19 and TRBJ2-7; D is possibly TRBD2 (5 bases). This CDR3 is built from 15 residues. Germline lookup yields CDR1 LNHDA and CDR2 SQIVND (reference sequence). The CDR3 region is CASSNPRRGSFEQYF. In DNA, the CDR3 is TGTGCCAGTAGCAACCCCCGACGGGGTTCCTTCGAGCAGTACTTC.

The chain couples TRBV4-2 to TRBJ2-7; tentatively, D is TRBD1 (6 bases). Trimming shortened V by 4 bases and J by 3 bases, and 16 bases separated the two germline ends. The CDR3 runs to 15 residues. Germline lookup yields CDR1 LGHNA and CDR2 YNFKEQ. The CDR3 DNA sequence: TGTGCCAGCAGCCGCCAGGGGTACAACTACTACGAGCAGTACTTC. This gives the protein CASSRQGYNYYEQYF.

This rearrangement joins TRBV10-3 to TRBJ2-6; tentative D call: TRBD1 (6 bases). V was trimmed by 2 bases and J by 2 bases, leaving 13 bases between them. The CDR3 length is 17 residues. The V gene's germline CDR1 is ENHRY and CDR2 SYGVKD. The CDR3 DNA sequence: TGTGCCATCAGTGAGCCGTCGAGGGGGACTGGGGCCAACGTCCTGACTTTC. This gives the protein CAISEPSRGTGANVLTF.

The chain joins TRBV28 to TRBJ2-7, with TRBD1 identical over 7 bases. The CDR3 length is 14 residues. V lost 1 base, J lost 5 bases, and 5 bases stayed unmatched. The germline CDR1 and CDR2 sequences are MDHEN and SYDVKM. The CDR3 loop reads CASSLLNRGHEQYF. In DNA, the CDR3 is TGTGCCAGCAGTTTATTAAACAGGGGACACGAGCAGTACTTC.

The rearrangement links TRBV29-1 to TRBJ2-7, with 11 nucleotides matching TRBD2. The CDR3 is 14 amino acids. Germline V gene sequence: CDR1 SQVTM, CDR2 ANQGSEA. V gave up 4 bases and J gave up 5 bases; unmatched junction bases: 7. CDR3: CSVANLGLADEQYF. Written as DNA, the CDR3 is TGCAGCGTTGCCAACCTGGGACTAGCGGACGAGCAGTACTTC.

The chain joins TRBV4-1 to TRBJ2-2; D might be TRBD1 (6 bases). The CDR3 covers 14 residues. Germline V gives CDR1 MGHRA, CDR2 YSYEKL. V dropped 5 bases and J dropped 3 bases, with 10 bases sitting between them. Here the CDR3 DNA reads TGCGCCAGCAGCAGACAGGAGTACACCGGGGAGCTGTTTTTT. The encoded protein is CASSRQEYTGELFF.

The chain has TRBV7-2 and TRBJ2-7; 8 nucleotides line up with TRBD1. This CDR3 comprises 15 residues. After removal of 5 bases from V and 5 bases from J, the junction contained 11 bases not matched to a gene. Germline values: CDR1 SGHTA, CDR2 FQGNSA. CDR3 DNA: TGTGCCAGCAGCACGGTTTCGACAGGGGTACACGAGCAGTACTTC. As protein: CASSTVSTGVHEQYF.